The source of this T cell receptor (beta chain) is a study of blood T cell repertoires in COVID-19. Study information: T cells, B-cell-depleted T cells, or PBMCs provided the cDNA or gDNA that served as material.

Assay used: immunoSEQ multiplex PCR; TCRdb lists only in-frame clones, some missing. Among 120,000 to 150,000 clones listed, roughly 86% were seen once. Germline CDR1 and CDR2: SGHAT and FQNNGV. The ends lost 5 bases at V and 0 bases at J; junction bases unmatched: 15. The CDR3 is made up of 19 amino acids. The TCR sequence derives from a woman aged 50 to 60 with acute or convalescent COVID-19. Specimen: peripheral blood. The V and J genes are TRBV11-2 and TRBJ2-1; 8 bases match TRBD2. CDR3 loop: CASSASLLAALSSYNEQFF. CDR3 nucleotide sequence: TGTGCCAGCAGCGCGAGCTTACTAGCGGCCCTCAGCTCCTACAATGAGCAGTTCTTC.